This T cell receptor (beta chain) emerged from a study of a mutant IDH1 vaccine in newly diagnosed glioma. The overall study: In some groups vaccination began 4-6 weeks post-radiotherapy; others received it with temozolomide.

CDR1 is SEHNR and CDR2 is FQNEAQ in the germline V gene (reference sequence). The V gene end was trimmed by 4 bases and the J gene end by 6 bases; junction bases not matched to a gene: 4. The CDR3 length is 14 residues. Generated by immunoSEQ multiplex PCR, the TCRdb table keeps only in-frame clones and is missing some. Of some 80,000 clones in the sample, approximately 85% were seen once. As for this clone: The antigen remains undetermined.

Time point of the sample: week 23, last vaccination. Every single dose of the vaccine, 300 ug of mutant IDH1 20-mer peptide, came with topical imiquimod. This chain joins TRBV7-9 and TRBJ1-5, with 9 positions matching TRBD1. This receptor was identified in a woman between 50 and 59 years old with glioma. The sample here was PBMCs, taken from a glioma patient whose treatment included an IDH1 peptide vaccine. DNA for the CDR3: TGTGCCAGCAGCTGGACAGGGGACGGTCAGCCCCAGCATTTT. This encodes CASSWTGDGQPQHF.